These 25 T cell receptor beta chains came from one sample sequenced in a study of T-cell memory formation after mild COVID-19. TCRdb reprocessed the 5' RACE reads with MiXCR, giving one entry per CDR3 protein. The sample carries hundreds of thousands of distinct CDR3 sequences, over 20% recorded once. The sequenced sample consisted of PBMCs or a T cell subset sorted from them (not recorded which). The receptors stem from an adult woman who had mild COVID-19 (a few samples of this study predate the infection). Cell type and time point are not known.

This clonotype has just a few counts. The rearrangement uses TRBV9 and TRBJ2-1, with 10 bases lining up with TRBD2. This CDR3 contains 16 residues. V gave up 2 bases and J gave up 4 bases; unmatched junction bases: 6. Germline values: CDR1 SGDLS, CDR2 YYNGEE. The CDR3 sequence is CASSVSSGSGYNEQFF. CDR3 nucleotide sequence: TGTGCCAGCAGCGTGTCTAGCGGGAGTGGTTACAATGAGCAGTTCTTC.

The V call is TRBV24-1, the J call TRBJ2-3; D ambiguous. Germline V gene data show CDR1 as KGHDR and CDR2 as SFDVKD. The V and J ends lost 0 bases and 0 bases respectively, with 12 bases between them. The CDR3 has 17 amino acids. The DNA for the CDR3 is TGTGCCACCAGTGATTTGCAGCCTTATACTAGCACAGATACGCAGTATTTT. Encoded protein: CATSDLQPYTSTDTQYF.

V gene TRBV25-1 combines with J gene TRBJ2-1; tentatively, D is TRBD2 (5 bases). Germline assignment: CDR1 MGHDK and CDR2 SYGVNS. The length of the CDR3 is 22 residues. Trimming took off 4 bases at V and 6 bases at J, with 37 bases between the two ends. The CDR3 region has the DNA TGTGCCAGCAGTGGAAACCGATCCCCGAGTACGGGATGGTCACCCCTTCTCAATGAGCAGTTCTTC. Its translation is CASSGNRSPSTGWSPLLNEQFF.

This clonotype came up a few times. The gene calls are TRBV4-2 and TRBJ2-3, with 11 positions matching TRBD2. This CDR3 has 15 amino acids. V shed 1 base, J shed 7 bases, and the junction held 4 bases outside the gene matches. The germline CDR1 and CDR2 sequences are LGHNA and YNFKEQ. CDR3 DNA: TGTGCCAGCAGCCAAGCGGCTAGCGGGAGGAATACGCAGTATTTT. Protein: CASSQAASGRNTQYF.

The chain couples TRBV6-2 or TRBV6-3 to TRBJ1-5; D might be TRBD1 (5 bases). This CDR3 is built from 14 residues. V dropped 6 bases and J dropped 0 bases, with 9 bases sitting between them. The germline CDR1 and CDR2 sequences are MNHEY and SVGEGT. DNA of the CDR3: TGTGCCAGCAGCCGACAGTATAGCAATCAGCCCCAGCATTTT. Encoded protein: CASSRQYSNQPQHF.

The rearrangement links TRBV7-8 to TRBJ2-3; weak D call: TRBD2 (7 bases). Trimming pared 5 bases from V and 7 bases from J, leaving 19 bases between. This CDR3 has 15 residues. Per germline, CDR1 SGHVS and CDR2 FQNEAQ. The CDR3 nucleotides are TGTGCCAGCAGCCCCGAGGGGGGGGCGCCGAATACGCAGTATTTT. Protein: CASSPEGGAPNTQYF.

The chain is built from TRBV5-6 and TRBJ1-2; D remains unclear. Germline CDR1 and CDR2: SGHDT and YYEEEE. CDR3 size: 13 residues. Trimming pared 2 bases from V and 6 bases from J, leaving 11 bases between. The CDR3 region is CASSLSAGDGYTF. CDR3 coding DNA: TGTGCCAGCAGCTTATCGGCAGGCGATGGCTACACCTTC.

This clonotype has a handful of counts. The chain recombines TRBV30 with TRBJ2-1; D may be TRBD1 (6 bases). CDR3 size: 13 residues. The V and J ends lost 2 bases and 7 bases respectively, with 12 bases between them. Germline V gene data show CDR1 as GTSNPN and CDR2 as SVGIG (reference sequence). Here the CDR3 reads CAWSSRRGNEQFF. The CDR3 region has the DNA TGTGCCTGGAGTTCGCGCAGGGGTAATGAGCAGTTCTTC.

At least ten counts were recorded for this clonotype. The rearrangement uses TRBV20-1 and TRBJ1-1; D is uncertain. CDR3 length: 14 amino acids. The V end lost 3 bases, the J end lost 4 bases, and 15 bases lay between the germline ends. Looked up from germline, CDR1 is DFQATT and CDR2 is SNEGSKA (reference sequence). The CDR3 is CSASRGVAVTEAFF. The CDR3 DNA reads TGCAGTGCTAGTCGGGGTGTTGCGGTCACTGAAGCTTTCTTT.

The sample holds a few counts of this clonotype. This sequence joins TRBV11-2 and TRBJ2-5; D call uncertain. V was clipped by 1 base and J by 2 bases, with 14 bases between them. The CDR3 spans 16 residues. From germline, CDR1 is SGHAT and CDR2 FQNNGV. The CDR3 DNA sequence: TGTGCCAGCAGCTTAGGAGTCCTAGGACCACAAGAGACCCAGTACTTC. Translated, it gives CASSLGVLGPQETQYF.

In this sample, this clonotype turned up a few times. The chain employs TRBV4-2 and TRBJ2-4, with TRBD1 identical over 9 bases. Germline loops: CDR1 LGHNA, CDR2 YNFKEQ. The CDR3 runs 15 residues. With 0 bases clipped from V and 4 bases from J, the junction kept 1 base outside the gene matches. The CDR3 reads CASSQDGQGKNIQYF. In nucleotides, the CDR3 is TGTGCCAGCAGCCAAGACGGACAGGGGAAAAACATTCAGTACTTC.

This clonotype occurred a few times. The V call is TRBV5-1, the J call TRBJ2-3; the match to TRBD1 covers 7 bases. CDR3 length equals 16 residues. Losses at the gene ends were 2 bases for V and 4 bases for J; bases not matched to a gene: 10. Per germline, CDR1 SGHRS and CDR2 YFSETQ. CDR3 residues: CASSLFRDSGADTQYF. In DNA, the CDR3 is TGCGCCAGCAGCTTATTTCGGGACAGTGGGGCAGATACGCAGTATTTT. The entire variable domain, with the rest obtained from reference TRBV5-1 and TRBJ2-3, is as follows: KAGVTQTPRYLIKTRGQQVTLSCSPISGHRSVSWYQQTPGQGLQFLFEYFSETQRNKGNFPGRFSGRQFSNSRSEMNVSTLELGDSALYLCASSLFRDSGADTQYFGPGTRLTVL.

The genes are TRBV7-6 and TRBJ2-7; 8 nucleotides agree with TRBD1. The CDR3 covers 13 residues. CDR1 SGHVS and CDR2 FNYEAQ come from the germline V gene. Trimming cost V 2 bases and J 7 bases; bases outside gene matches: 4. The CDR3, as DNA: TGTGCCAGCAGCTTACAGGGGGCAGGGGAGCAGTACTTC. It yields the protein CASSLQGAGEQYF.

This clonotype was seen a few times. This chain connects TRBV5-1 to TRBJ1-3; D is unclear. V lost 0 bases and J 0 bases, leaving 7 bases between the germline ends. There are 15 residues in the CDR3. Germline values: CDR1 SGHRS, CDR2 YFSETQ. The DNA of the CDR3 is TGCGCCAGCAGCTTGGGCAGCAGCTCTGGAAACACCATATATTTT. As protein: CASSLGSSSGNTIYF.

The chain uses TRBV3-1 and TRBJ2-7; TRBD1 is a possible D gene (5 bases). This CDR3 is 14 amino acids long. V lost 2 bases and J 2 bases, leaving 10 bases between the germline ends. CDR1 and CDR2 (germline): LGHDT, YNNKEL (reference sequence). CDR3 sequence reads: CASSQLQGAYEQYF. The CDR3 coding sequence is TGTGCCAGCAGCCAACTCCAGGGTGCCTACGAGCAGTACTTC.

The CDR3 DNA reads TGTGCTAGTGGTTTGGGAGAGGGGAGCGAGCAGTACTTC. Its translation: CASGLGEGSEQYF. V and J are TRBV12-5 and TRBJ2-7; D may be TRBD1 or TRBD2 (5 bases each). Trimming left V 1 base short and J 6 bases short, with 10 bases between. This CDR3 contains 13 residues. Germline values: CDR1 LGHNT, CDR2 FRNRAP. The whole variable domain, filled in from reference TRBV12-5 and TRBJ2-7, reads DARVTQTPRHKVTEMGQEVTMRCQPILGHNTVFWYRQTMMQGLELLAYFRNRAPLDDSGMPKDRFSAEMPDATLATLKIQPSEPRDSAVYFCASGLGEGSEQYFGPGTRLTVT.

The chain combines TRBV5-4 with TRBJ1-3; perhaps TRBD1 as D (5 bases). This CDR3 is 14 amino acids long. V lost 4 bases, J lost 4 bases, and 12 bases lay in between. In germline, CDR1 is SGHNT, CDR2 YYREEE (reference sequence). CDR3: CASSHTGSGNTIYF. CDR3 in DNA: TGTGCCAGCAGCCATACAGGTTCAGGAAACACCATATATTTT. Variable domain in full (rest from reference TRBV5-4 and TRBJ1-3): ETGVTQSPTHLIKTRGQQVTLRCSSQSGHNTVSWYQQALGQGPQFIFQYYREEENGRGNFPPRFSGLQFPNYSSELNVNALELDDSALYLCASSHTGSGNTIYFGEGSWLTVV.

This clonotype was counted only a few times. The chain joins TRBV18 to TRBJ2-3; 7 bases fit TRBD1. V lost 4 bases, J lost 4 bases, and 14 bases stayed unmatched. Germline values: CDR1 KGHSH, CDR2 LQKENI. This CDR3 has 17 residues. CDR3 residues: CASSLRTRQGGSDTQYF. The CDR3, as DNA: TGTGCCAGCTCACTCCGAACTCGACAGGGTGGATCAGATACGCAGTATTTT.

This clonotype was seen a few times. The chain carries TRBV6-5 and TRBJ2-2; no definite D call. CDR1 and CDR2 from the germline V gene are MNHEY and SVGAGI. The V end was cut by 6 bases, the J end by 7 bases, with 15 bases between. This CDR3 contains 14 residues. The CDR3 is CASRLRPTVGELFF. The DNA for the CDR3 is TGTGCCAGCAGATTAAGGCCTACGGTCGGGGAGCTGTTTTTT.

The CDR3, as DNA: TGCAGTGCTAAAAGCGGGAGTACCTACAATGAGCAGTTCTTC. Translating it yields CSAKSGSTYNEQFF. V gene TRBV20-1 combines with J gene TRBJ2-1; 8 nucleotides line up with TRBD2. Germline CDR1 and CDR2: DFQATT and SNEGSKA (reference sequence). There are 14 residues in the CDR3. V lost 4 bases and J lost 2; bases outside the gene matches: 4.

This clonotype has more than one count but fewer than ten. The chain links TRBV6-5 to TRBJ2-1, with D perhaps matching TRBD2 (6 bases). Germline V gene sequence: CDR1 MNHEY, CDR2 SVGAGI. The CDR3 contains 15 residues. The V gene lost 6 bases and the J gene lost 0 bases, with 12 bases spanning the gap. The CDR3 loop is CASRVGSFSYNEQFF. The CDR3 nucleotides are TGTGCCAGCAGGGTCGGGAGCTTCTCCTACAATGAGCAGTTCTTC.

The rearrangement joins TRBV20-1 to TRBJ1-1; 8 nucleotides line up with TRBD1. CDR3 length equals 17 residues. V dropped 3 bases and J dropped 1; count of bases not matched to a gene: 13. CDR1 and CDR2 from the germline V gene are DFQATT and SNEGSKA (reference sequence). CDR3 loop: CSASQALGTGGNTEAFF. In DNA, the CDR3 is TGCAGTGCTAGCCAAGCCTTAGGGACAGGCGGGAACACTGAAGCTTTCTTT.

This clonotype showed up just a few times. This chain links TRBV5-1 with TRBJ2-3; tentatively, D is TRBD1 (6 bases). CDR3 size: 14 residues. The V and J ends lost 2 bases and 5 bases respectively, with 12 bases between them. Germline-derived CDR1 and CDR2 are SGHRS and YFSETQ. In nucleotides, the CDR3 is TGCGCCAGCAGCTTCGGCTCAGGGGAAGATACGCAGTATTTT. It yields the protein CASSFGSGEDTQYF. The complete variable domain, with remaining parts taken from reference TRBV5-1 and TRBJ2-3, reads KAGVTQTPRYLIKTRGQQVTLSCSPISGHRSVSWYQQTPGQGLQFLFEYFSETQRNKGNFPGRFSGRQFSNSRSEMNVSTLELGDSALYLCASSFGSGEDTQYFGPGTRLTVL.

The gene calls are TRBV12-3 or TRBV12-4 and TRBJ2-3, with TRBD1 matching over 11 bases. Trimming at V came to 8 bases and at J to 4 bases, leaving 8 bases not matched to a gene. This CDR3 is 15 amino acids long. This chain's CDR3 is CASVRTGGVADTQYF. DNA for the CDR3: TGTGCCAGCGTAAGGACAGGGGGCGTCGCAGATACGCAGTATTTT.

The chain combines TRBV20-1 with TRBJ2-1, with TRBD2 matching over 11 bases. The CDR3 is 15 amino acids. CDR1 DFQATT and CDR2 SNEGSKA come from the germline V gene (reference sequence). The J segment lost 12 bases and the V segment lost 5 bases, leaving 15 bases of the junction unmatched. CDR3 loop: CSAPTANSGRAGQFF. The CDR3 DNA reads as TGCAGTGCTCCCACGGCCAATAGCGGGAGGGCCGGGCAGTTCTTC.